Sequencing of this T cell receptor beta chain was carried out in a study of vaccination effects on CD4 cells after COVID-19. Broader study findings: Clones of infection and vaccine origin contracted markedly late after vaccination.

The ViraFEST assay expanded antigen-specific CD4+ T cells with viral peptide pools before sequencing. After more than 8 days in culture, the CD4+ T cells were isolated. Among the vaccine recipients, none had a prior SARS-CoV-2 infection, and nucleocapsid antibodies were negative. The CDR3 spans 15 residues. Trimming took 7 bases from V and 0 from J, leaving 15 bases between them. Germline CDR1 is LNHDA and CDR2 is SQIVND (reference sequence). Data came from immunoSEQ multiplex PCR; TCRdb stores just in-frame clones and leaves some out. This sample has approximately 40,000 clones, with around 68% found just once. On this clone itself: As yet, its antigen is unknown.

The TCR comes from a human donor who received a COVID-19 vaccine. V usage is TRBV19 and J usage is TRBJ1-1, with D possibly matching TRBD1 (6 bases). Sequenced material: CD4+ T cells from PBMCs cultured with SARS-CoV-2 spike peptides, taken before COVID-19 vaccination. The CDR3 DNA follows: TGTGCCAGTATAGGGGGGGTAGACGTGAACACTGAAGCTTTCTTT. Translated: CASIGGVDVNTEAFF.